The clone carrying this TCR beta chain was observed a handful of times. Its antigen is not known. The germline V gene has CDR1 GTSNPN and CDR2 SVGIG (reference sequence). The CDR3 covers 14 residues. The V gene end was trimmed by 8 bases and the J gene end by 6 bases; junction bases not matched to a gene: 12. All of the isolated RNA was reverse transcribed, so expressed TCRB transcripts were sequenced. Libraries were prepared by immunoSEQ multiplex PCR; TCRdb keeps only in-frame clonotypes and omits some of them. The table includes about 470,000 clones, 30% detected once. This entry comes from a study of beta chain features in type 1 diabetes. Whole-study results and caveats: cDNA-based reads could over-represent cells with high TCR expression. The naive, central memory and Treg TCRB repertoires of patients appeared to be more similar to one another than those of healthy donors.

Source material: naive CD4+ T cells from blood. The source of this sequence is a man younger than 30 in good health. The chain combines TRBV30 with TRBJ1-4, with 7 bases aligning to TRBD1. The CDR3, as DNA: TGTGCCCTGGTTAAGGGACAGACCCATGAAAAACTGTTTTTT. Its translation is CALVKGQTHEKLFF.